The text below deals with one T cell receptor beta chain. These data are taken from a study of blood T cell repertoires in COVID-19. Study information: Samples representing acute and convalescent COVID-19 were sourced from the United States, Italy and Spain. Sample material is recorded as cDNA or gDNA derived from T cells, B-cell-depleted T cells, or PBMCs.

Followed over time, Seattle patients had been enrolled while infection was active. Authors' processing steps: Amplification of reference gene primers provided the estimated nucleated cell counts. Using immunoSEQ multiplex PCR, the repertoire was profiled, and TCRdb retains in-frame clones only, with some absent. That table is the source of V, J and clone size, and D and trimming were worked out from the DNA. The table records fewer than 55,000 clones, 81% of them present only once. CDR3 length: 17 residues. The V segment lost 0 bases and the J segment 2 bases; nucleotides outside the gene matches: 6. Germline values: CDR1 LNHDA, CDR2 SQIVND (reference sequence).

The chain has TRBV19 and TRBJ2-7; TRBD2 aligns across 11 bases. This receptor was identified in an elderly woman with COVID-19, enrolled during active disease. Input material: peripheral blood. The CDR3 region has the DNA TGTGCCAGTAGTATAGAACGGCTAGCGGGGGGCACCTACGAGCAGTACTTC. It yields the protein CASSIERLAGGTYEQYF.